Detailed here is one TCR beta chain. All the donors were Caucasian adults who lived in Nashville, Tennessee. These data are taken from a study of shared clonotypes between healthy human individuals. Here immunoSEQ multiplex PCR was the method, and the copy in TCRdb shows in-frame clones only, minus some. Of around 370,000 clones detected, about 96% appear once; the ten largest clones hold 0.32%. Germline V gene lookup returns CDR1 SGHNT and CDR2 YENEEA. With 5 bases clipped from V and 0 bases from J, the junction kept 14 bases outside the gene matches. The length of the CDR3 is 19 residues. The source of this sequence is a young man in good health. The sequencing sample was made of memory CD8+ T cells sorted from blood. As for subset: CD45RO+ cells pooled with CCR7-negative TemRA cells. J is TRBJ2-2 and V is TRBV11-3; TRBD1 agrees at 8 bases. The DNA of the CDR3 is TGTGCCAGCAGCATTTGGACAGGGATCCGATCATCGAACACCGGGGAGCTGTTTTTT. This encodes CASSIWTGIRSSNTGELFF.